These 20 T cell receptor beta chains originate from one sample sequenced in a study of blood T cell repertoires in COVID-19. The protocol was immunoSEQ multiplex PCR, while the TCRdb copy is restricted to in-frame clones and leaves out a portion. The sample holds 150,000 or so clones; approximately 80% are singletons and the top ten take about an eighth. Sequencing was done on a sample of PBMCs or T cells enriched from blood (not recorded which). The receptors come from an older woman who had recovered from COVID-19.

This chain connects TRBV28 to TRBJ2-2; a weak D match, TRBD1 (6 bases). The CDR3 has 16 residues. V gave up 5 bases and J gave up 7 bases, with 20 bases separating them. Germline CDR1 is MDHEN and CDR2 is SYDVKM. CDR3 sequence: CASSGGTGFQIGELFF. DNA for the CDR3: TGTGCCAGCAGTGGGGGCACAGGTTTCCAGATCGGGGAGCTGTTTTTT.

The chain carries TRBV11-1 and TRBJ1-1; D may be TRBD1 (5 bases). The CDR3 covers 12 residues. V lost 8 bases to trimming and J lost 1 base, with 8 bases between them. Germline CDR1 SGHAT, CDR2 FQDESV (reference sequence). CDR3 amino acids: CASGHQNTEAFF. The CDR3 coding sequence is TGTGCCAGCGGACACCAGAACACTGAAGCTTTCTTT.

The chain is built from TRBV10-3 and TRBJ2-7; D not certain. The CDR3 has 14 residues. Germline-derived CDR1 and CDR2 are ENHRY and SYGVKD. V shed 4 bases and J shed 0 bases, with 10 bases lying between them. The CDR3 region has the DNA TGTGCCATCAGTGGAGGATCTAACTCCTACGAGCAGTACTTC. This codes for CAISGGSNSYEQYF.

CDR3 sequence reads: CASSLLGANNEKLFF. The CDR3 DNA is TGTGCCAGCAGTTTATTGGGGGCGAATAATGAAAAACTGTTTTTT. J is TRBJ1-4 and V is TRBV27; tentatively, D is TRBD1 (6 bases). Trimming shortened V by 1 base and J by 4 bases, and 10 bases separated the two germline ends. This CDR3 region has 15 residues. Germline loops: CDR1 MNHEY, CDR2 SMNVEV (reference sequence).

This chain uses TRBV19 with TRBJ1-4; D remains unclear. The length of the CDR3 is 14 residues. V was pared by 6 bases and J by 0 bases, with 8 bases between. Germline CDR1 is LNHDA and CDR2 is SQIVND (reference sequence). The CDR3 bases are TGTGCCAGTAGCGACACCGCAACTAATGAAAAACTGTTTTTT. Protein product: CASSDTATNEKLFF.

The rearrangement joins TRBV3-1 (or the pseudogene TRBV3-2) to TRBJ1-2, with a weak D call TRBD1 (5 bases). The CDR3 has 14 amino acids. Germline V gene sequence: CDR1 LGHDT, CDR2 YNNKEL (reference sequence). Trimming cost V 8 bases and J 5 bases, with 18 bases left between them. CDR3 in amino acids: CASEPGGIGYGYTF. The DNA for the CDR3 is TGTGCCAGCGAACCGGGGGGAATAGGGTATGGCTACACCTTC.

The gene calls are TRBV5-1 and TRBJ2-3; D remains ambiguous. V shed 0 bases and J shed 2 bases, with 7 bases lying between them. The germline gives CDR1 SGHRS, CDR2 YFSETQ. This CDR3 comprises 14 residues. The CDR3 here is CASSLALATDTQYF. The CDR3 DNA is TGCGCCAGCAGCTTGGCATTAGCCACAGATACGCAGTATTTT.

The chain uses TRBV28 and TRBJ2-1; tentative D call: TRBD1 (7 bases). Germline-derived CDR1 and CDR2 are MDHEN and SYDVKM. This CDR3 is built from 16 residues. V was shortened by 7 bases and J by 8 bases, with 24 bases between the two germline ends. The CDR3 here is CASTPRGQRRGHEQFF. The CDR3, as DNA: TGTGCCAGCACCCCAAGGGGGCAGCGCCGGGGGCATGAGCAGTTCTTC.

The chain links TRBV4-1 to TRBJ1-2, with 9 bases fitting TRBD1. Losses at the gene ends were 1 base for V and 7 bases for J; bases not matched to a gene: 10. The germline gives CDR1 MGHRA, CDR2 YSYEKL. This CDR3 region has 16 residues. The CDR3 sequence is CASSQGDRAGIGGYTF. The CDR3 bases are TGCGCCAGCAGCCAAGGGGACAGGGCTGGAATAGGTGGCTACACCTTC.

The gene calls are TRBV12-3 or TRBV12-4 and TRBJ2-7; TRBD2 might be the D (5 bases). The CDR3 has 13 residues. V was trimmed by 2 bases and J by 2 bases, leaving 7 bases between them. CDR3 nucleotide sequence: TGTGCCAGCAGTTTATGGGAGCCCTACGAGCAGTACTTC. Amino acid sequence: CASSLWEPYEQYF.

J is TRBJ2-7 and V is TRBV18, with TRBD2 matching 7 bases. The germline V gene has CDR1 KGHSH and CDR2 LQKENI. The trim removed 3 bases at V and 4 bases at J, leaving 15 bases unmatched. The CDR3 totals 17 residues. The CDR3 sequence is CASSPAPPLGGSYEQYF. CDR3 DNA sequence: TGTGCCAGCTCACCCGCGCCGCCTTTGGGGGGGAGTTACGAGCAGTACTTC.

The CDR3 DNA follows: TGTGCCATCAGACGACCGGACAGGGTAACCGGGGAGCTGTTTTTT. Amino acids: CAIRRPDRVTGELFF. The chain links TRBV10-3 to TRBJ2-2, with 8 bases lining up with TRBD1. The CDR3 consists of 15 residues. With V trimmed by 6 bases and J by 5 bases, 8 bases remained unmatched. Germline V gene lookup returns CDR1 ENHRY and CDR2 SYGVKD.

V is TRBV27 and J is TRBJ2-6; TRBD1 might be the D (6 bases). CDR1 is MNHEY and CDR2 is SMNVEV in the germline V gene (reference sequence). CDR3 length equals 15 residues. V lost 8 bases, J lost 1 base, and 12 bases lay in between. The chain's CDR3 is CASRKTGSGANVLTF. CDR3 bases: TGTGCCAGCCGCAAGACAGGATCTGGGGCCAACGTCCTGACTTTC.

The DNA of the CDR3 is TGTGCCACCAGCACCAACAGGGCCAACGAGCAGTACTTC. It encodes CATSTNRANEQYF. V gene TRBV15 combines with J gene TRBJ2-7; tentative D call: TRBD1 (6 bases). V lost 4 bases and J 5 bases, leaving 12 bases between the germline ends. Germline CDR1 reads LNHNV; CDR2 reads YYDKDF (reference sequence). This CDR3 is built from 13 residues.

V usage is TRBV19 and J usage is TRBJ1-5; no firm D call. V lost 4 bases and J lost 2, with 15 bases in between. The CDR3 covers 16 residues. The germline V gene encodes CDR1 LNHDA and CDR2 SQIVND (reference sequence). As DNA, the CDR3 is TGTGCCAGTAGTACCCTCCCCATGCAGGGCAATCAGCCCCAGCATTTT. Translating it yields CASSTLPMQGNQPQHF.

The chain combines TRBV9 with TRBJ2-3; D possibly corresponds to TRBD2 (6 bases). The V and J ends lost 4 bases and 2 bases respectively, with 14 bases between them. This CDR3 has 15 amino acids. CDR1 and CDR2 (germline): SGDLS, YYNGEE. This CDR3 reads CASSTQGLLTDTQYF. CDR3 sequence (DNA): TGTGCCAGCAGCACCCAGGGACTCCTCACAGATACGCAGTATTTT.

This chain connects TRBV6-2 or TRBV6-3 to TRBJ2-1; 7 nucleotides match TRBD2. The CDR3 covers 18 residues. The germline V gene encodes CDR1 MNHEY and CDR2 SVGEGT. Trimming took 1 base from V and 1 from J; bases not matched to a gene: 10. CDR3 DNA: TGTGCCAGCAGTTACTTTCTTCTAGCGGAGGAATCCTACAATGAGCAGTTCTTC. Residues: CASSYFLLAEESYNEQFF.

V is TRBV5-8 and J is TRBJ1-5, with D maybe TRBD1 (5 bases). V lost 0 bases to trimming and J lost 6 bases, with 10 bases between them. Germline CDR1 SGHTS, CDR2 YDEGEE. The CDR3 totals 14 residues. The CDR3 region is CASSLGGAFQPQHF. As DNA, the CDR3 is TGTGCCAGCAGCTTGGGGGGCGCTTTTCAGCCCCAGCATTTT.

The V gene is TRBV19, the J gene TRBJ2-1; 7 bases agree with TRBD1. The CDR3 contains 14 residues. V shed 4 bases, J shed 5 bases, and the junction held 5 bases outside the gene matches. CDR1 and CDR2 from the germline V gene are LNHDA and SQIVND (reference sequence). CDR3 nucleotides: TGTGCCAGTAGTACCTACGACAGGGACAATGAGCAGTTCTTC. Its protein product is CASSTYDRDNEQFF. Looking up the rest from reference TRBV19 and TRBJ2-1 gives the full variable domain: DGGITQSPKYLFRKEGQNVTLSCEQNLNHDAMYWYRQDPGQGLRLIYYSQIVNDFQKGDIAEGYSVSREKKESFPLTVTSAQKNPTAFYLCASSTYDRDNEQFFGPGTRLTVL.

This chain joins TRBV2 and TRBJ1-4; possibly TRBD1 for D (5 bases). CDR3 size: 13 residues. Germline CDR1 and CDR2: SNHLY and FYNNEI. V was pared by 7 bases and J by 8 bases, with 14 bases between. CDR3 region: CASKGRVEEKLFF. Here the CDR3 DNA reads TGTGCCAGCAAAGGCAGGGTCGAAGAAAAACTGTTTTTT.